This T cell receptor (beta chain) was captured in a study of T-cell reconstitution after alpha-beta-depleted transplantation in children. This sample's TCRbeta library carried unique molecular identifier barcodes. MiXCR, run by TCRdb on the PCR reads, gives a single entry per CDR3 protein. This sample has approximately 400,000 distinct CDR3 sequences; 9.5% to 13% occur once, and the top ten carry about 5%. This CDR3 is 13 amino acids long. Per the germline V gene, CDR1 is SQVTM and CDR2 is ANQGSEA. V lost 3 bases and J 4 bases, leaving 12 bases between the germline ends. This clonotype was recorded many times.

The gene calls are TRBV29-1 and TRBJ1-1, with D possibly being TRBD1 (5 bases). The material was PBMCs from the stem cell graft donor, obtained from the stem cell graft. The sequence was collected from a human donor who donated a stem cell graft to a child with acute myeloid leukemia. The CDR3 coding sequence is TGCAGCGTTGATCGGGGAGGGGCCACTGAAGCTTTCTTT. It codes for CSVDRGGATEAFF.